This passage covers 2 T cell receptor beta chains from one sample sequenced in a study of blood T cell repertoires in COVID-19. The protocol was immunoSEQ multiplex PCR, while the TCRdb copy is restricted to in-frame clones and leaves out a portion. The data hold over 110,000 clones, with roughly four fifths observed a single time. Sequences were obtained from peripheral blood. These receptors were collected from a man older than 75 with acute or convalescent COVID-19.

The chain carries TRBV29-1 and TRBJ1-4; D call uncertain. Germline V gene lookup returns CDR1 SQVTM and CDR2 ANQGSEA. The CDR3 runs to 13 residues. V dropped 7 bases and J dropped 0 bases, with 9 bases sitting between them. For the CDR3, the DNA is TGCAGCGCTATAGATGCAACTAATGAAAAACTGTTTTTT. Protein sequence: CSAIDATNEKLFF.

This clone was seen repeatedly, ten times or more. The rearrangement links TRBV11-2 to TRBJ2-7; D is possibly TRBD2 (7 bases). CDR1 is SGHAT, CDR2 FQNNGV, per germline. The CDR3 is made up of 14 amino acids. Trimming shortened V by 6 bases and J by 2 bases, and 14 bases separated the two germline ends. The CDR3 is CASSGGGGPYEQYF. DNA of the CDR3: TGTGCCAGCAGTGGGGGGGGCGGACCCTACGAGCAGTACTTC.